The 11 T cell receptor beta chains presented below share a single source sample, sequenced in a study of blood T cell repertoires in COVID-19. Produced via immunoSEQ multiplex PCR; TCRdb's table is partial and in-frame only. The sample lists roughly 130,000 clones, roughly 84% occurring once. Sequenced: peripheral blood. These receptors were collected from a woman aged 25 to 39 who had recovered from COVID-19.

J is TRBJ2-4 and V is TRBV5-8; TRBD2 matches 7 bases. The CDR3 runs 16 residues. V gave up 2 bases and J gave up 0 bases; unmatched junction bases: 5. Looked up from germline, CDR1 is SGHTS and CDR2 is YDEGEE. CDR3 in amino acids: CASSFGLAVAKNIQYF. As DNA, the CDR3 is TGTGCCAGCAGCTTTGGGCTAGCGGTAGCCAAAAACATTCAGTACTTC.

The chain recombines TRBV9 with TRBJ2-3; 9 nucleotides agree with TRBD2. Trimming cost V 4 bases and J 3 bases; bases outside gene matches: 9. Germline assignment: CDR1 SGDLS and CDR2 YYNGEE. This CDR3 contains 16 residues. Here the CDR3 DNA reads TGTGCCAGCAGCCTAGTCGCGGGGGGGCGGACAGATACGCAGTATTTT. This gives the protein CASSLVAGGRTDTQYF.

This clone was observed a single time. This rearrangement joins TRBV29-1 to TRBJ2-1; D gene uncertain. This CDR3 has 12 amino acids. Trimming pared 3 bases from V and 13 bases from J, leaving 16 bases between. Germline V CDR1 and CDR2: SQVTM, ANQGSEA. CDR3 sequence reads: CSVDGNGPSQFF. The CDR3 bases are TGCAGCGTTGACGGAAATGGGCCCTCCCAGTTCTTC.

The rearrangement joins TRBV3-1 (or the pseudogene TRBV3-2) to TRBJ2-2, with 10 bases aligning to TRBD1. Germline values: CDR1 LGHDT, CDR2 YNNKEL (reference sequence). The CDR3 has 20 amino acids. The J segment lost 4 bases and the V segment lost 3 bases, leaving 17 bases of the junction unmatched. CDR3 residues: CASSQWLGTGVILSTGELFF. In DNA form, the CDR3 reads TGTGCCAGCAGCCAGTGGTTGGGGACAGGGGTAATTTTGTCCACCGGGGAGCTGTTTTTT.

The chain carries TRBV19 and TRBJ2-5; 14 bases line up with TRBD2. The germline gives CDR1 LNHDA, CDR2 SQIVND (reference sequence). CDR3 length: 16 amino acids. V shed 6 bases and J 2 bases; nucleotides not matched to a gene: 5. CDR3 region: CASSMTSGGGQETQYF. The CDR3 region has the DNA TGTGCCAGTAGCATGACTAGCGGGGGGGGTCAAGAGACCCAGTACTTC. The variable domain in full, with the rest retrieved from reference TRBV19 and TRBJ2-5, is DGGITQSPKYLFRKEGQNVTLSCEQNLNHDAMYWYRQDPGQGLRLIYYSQIVNDFQKGDIAEGYSVSREKKESFPLTVTSAQKNPTAFYLCASSMTSGGGQETQYFGPGTRLLVL.

The DNA for the CDR3 is TGTGCCAGTAGTAGACTCTTAGCGTCGGGAGGGTTCTACAATGAGCAGTTCTTC. It encodes CASSRLLASGGFYNEQFF. The chain uses TRBV19 and TRBJ2-1; 8 nucleotides agree with TRBD2. The CDR3 sequence is 18 residues long. In germline, CDR1 is LNHDA, CDR2 SQIVND (reference sequence). Losses at the gene ends were 4 bases for V and 3 bases for J; bases not matched to a gene: 14.

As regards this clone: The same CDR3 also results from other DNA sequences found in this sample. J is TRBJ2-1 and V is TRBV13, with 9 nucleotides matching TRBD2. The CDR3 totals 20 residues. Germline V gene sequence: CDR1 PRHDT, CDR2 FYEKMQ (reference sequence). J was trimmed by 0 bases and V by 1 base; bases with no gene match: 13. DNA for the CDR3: TGTGCCAGCAGCTTAGTCGGAACTAGCGGGCGGGGGGGCTCCTACAATGAGCAGTTCTTC. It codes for CASSLVGTSGRGGSYNEQFF.

CDR3 in DNA: TGTGCCAGCAGCCTAGAGCGGGGGGGCCTGTACGAGCAGTACTTC. Translating it yields CASSLERGGLYEQYF. The chain is built from TRBV7-8 and TRBJ2-7; 10 bases are shared with TRBD2. V shed 5 bases, J shed 4 bases, and the junction held 8 bases outside the gene matches. There are 15 residues in the CDR3. CDR1 is SGHVS, CDR2 FQNEAQ, per germline.

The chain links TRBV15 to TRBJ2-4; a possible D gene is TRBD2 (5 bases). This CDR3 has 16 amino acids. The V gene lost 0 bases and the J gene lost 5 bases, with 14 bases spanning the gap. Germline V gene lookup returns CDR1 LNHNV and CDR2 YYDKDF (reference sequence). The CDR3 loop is CATSRDRRVTENIQYF. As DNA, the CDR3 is TGTGCCACCAGCAGAGATCGGCGGGTAACTGAAAACATTCAGTACTTC.

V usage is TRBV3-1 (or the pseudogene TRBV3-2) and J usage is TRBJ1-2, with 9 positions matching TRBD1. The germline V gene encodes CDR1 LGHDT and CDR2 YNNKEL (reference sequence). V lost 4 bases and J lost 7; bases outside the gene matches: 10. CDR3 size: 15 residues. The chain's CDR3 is CASSPTRTGVGGYTF. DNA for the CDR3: TGTGCCAGCAGCCCAACTCGGACAGGGGTTGGTGGCTACACCTTC.

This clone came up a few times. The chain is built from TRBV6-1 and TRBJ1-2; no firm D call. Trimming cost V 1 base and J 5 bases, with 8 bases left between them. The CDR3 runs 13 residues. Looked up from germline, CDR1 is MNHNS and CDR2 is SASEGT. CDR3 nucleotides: TGTGCCAGCAGTGAAGATGCAGTTTATGGCTACACCTTC. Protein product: CASSEDAVYGYTF.